This entry lists 9 T cell receptor beta chains sequenced from one sample in a study of cytomegalovirus exposure and HLA in healthy donors. The primer mix had 60 Vbeta and 13 Jbeta primers. This table comes from immunoSEQ multiplex PCR, and its TCRdb copy is limited to in-frame clones, with some not included. Here the sample table reports around 74,000 clones. Material for sequencing was PBMCs. All receptors derive from a man aged 45-60 years in good health and CMV-seropositive.

Details on this clone: Within the sample, other DNA sequences also encode this same CDR3. The gene calls are TRBV19 and TRBJ2-3, with 7 bases aligning to TRBD2. Per germline, CDR1 LNHDA and CDR2 SQIVND (reference sequence). CDR3 length equals 18 residues. The J segment lost 0 bases and the V segment lost 11 bases, leaving 20 bases of the junction unmatched. The CDR3 DNA sequence: TGTGCCCTCAGCAAGTTGGAGGGTCTAGCGGTTAGCACAGATACGCAGTATTTT. It codes for CALSKLEGLAVSTDTQYF.

This chain connects TRBV11-2 to TRBJ1-6; D is unclear. There are 14 residues in the CDR3. Germline V gene data show CDR1 as SGHAT and CDR2 as FQNNGV. V lost 4 bases, J lost 10 bases, and 14 bases lay in between. The DNA for the CDR3 is TGTGCCAGCAGCTCTAGCGGGGTAGAGTCACCCCTCCACTTT. This encodes CASSSSGVESPLHF.

The CDR3 nucleotides are TGTGCCAGCAAACCCCTAGCGGGGCTCTACAATGAGCAGTTCTTC. Protein: CASKPLAGLYNEQFF. The gene calls are TRBV9 and TRBJ2-1; 9 bases line up with TRBD2. The CDR3 sequence is 15 residues long. CDR1 and CDR2 (germline): SGDLS, YYNGEE. The junction had 7 bases not matched to a gene; V was cut back by 6 bases and J by 3 bases.

The chain combines TRBV5-1 with TRBJ2-3; D is unclear. Trimming stripped 2 bases from V and 6 bases from J, with 10 bases between. The CDR3 spans 13 residues. Germline CDR1 is SGHRS and CDR2 is YFSETQ. The CDR3 DNA reads as TGCGCCAGCAGCTTTGGTGCGGAGGATACGCAGTATTTT. The encoded protein is CASSFGAEDTQYF.

The chain links TRBV27 to TRBJ1-2; 7 bases line up with TRBD1. The V segment lost 1 base and the J segment 8 bases; nucleotides outside the gene matches: 7. CDR1 MNHEY and CDR2 SMNVEV come from the germline V gene (reference sequence). CDR3 length: 14 residues. The CDR3: CASSLWGQGGGYTF. The CDR3 DNA sequence: TGTGCCAGCAGTTTATGGGGCCAGGGGGGCGGCTACACCTTC.

The chain carries TRBV5-1 and TRBJ2-7; D gene ambiguous. Germline assignment: CDR1 SGHRS and CDR2 YFSETQ. With 4 bases removed from V and 7 bases from J, the gap between germline ends came to 15 bases. This CDR3 spans 13 amino acids. CDR3 sequence (DNA): TGCGCCAGCAGCCCCCCGACTGAGGCAGAGCAGTACTTC. Amino acid sequence: CASSPPTEAEQYF.

The CDR3 coding sequence is TGTGCCTGGAGTGGGGGGCGACACACAGATACGCAGTATTTT. Residues: CAWSGGRHTDTQYF. This chain uses TRBV30 with TRBJ2-3, with D possibly being TRBD1 (6 bases). The germline V gene has CDR1 GTSNPN and CDR2 SVGIG (reference sequence). This CDR3 is 14 amino acids long. V lost 1 base and J 2 bases, leaving 10 bases between the germline ends.

The V gene is TRBV10-1, the J gene TRBJ1-1, with D unclear. CDR1 and CDR2 (germline): WNHNN, SYGVQD (reference sequence). V shed 0 bases and J shed 3 bases, with 11 bases lying between them. The CDR3 contains 15 residues. The CDR3 reads CASSESIGRDTEAFF. CDR3 coding DNA: TGCGCCAGCAGTGAGTCGATAGGGCGGGACACTGAAGCTTTCTTT.

The chain employs TRBV7-8 and TRBJ1-1; D uncertain. The length of the CDR3 is 11 residues. Trimming shortened V by 6 bases and J by 3 bases, and 5 bases separated the two germline ends. The germline gives CDR1 SGHVS, CDR2 FQNEAQ. In nucleotides, the CDR3 is TGTGCCAGCAGTCAGGACACTGAAGCTTTCTTT. Translating gives CASSQDTEAFF.